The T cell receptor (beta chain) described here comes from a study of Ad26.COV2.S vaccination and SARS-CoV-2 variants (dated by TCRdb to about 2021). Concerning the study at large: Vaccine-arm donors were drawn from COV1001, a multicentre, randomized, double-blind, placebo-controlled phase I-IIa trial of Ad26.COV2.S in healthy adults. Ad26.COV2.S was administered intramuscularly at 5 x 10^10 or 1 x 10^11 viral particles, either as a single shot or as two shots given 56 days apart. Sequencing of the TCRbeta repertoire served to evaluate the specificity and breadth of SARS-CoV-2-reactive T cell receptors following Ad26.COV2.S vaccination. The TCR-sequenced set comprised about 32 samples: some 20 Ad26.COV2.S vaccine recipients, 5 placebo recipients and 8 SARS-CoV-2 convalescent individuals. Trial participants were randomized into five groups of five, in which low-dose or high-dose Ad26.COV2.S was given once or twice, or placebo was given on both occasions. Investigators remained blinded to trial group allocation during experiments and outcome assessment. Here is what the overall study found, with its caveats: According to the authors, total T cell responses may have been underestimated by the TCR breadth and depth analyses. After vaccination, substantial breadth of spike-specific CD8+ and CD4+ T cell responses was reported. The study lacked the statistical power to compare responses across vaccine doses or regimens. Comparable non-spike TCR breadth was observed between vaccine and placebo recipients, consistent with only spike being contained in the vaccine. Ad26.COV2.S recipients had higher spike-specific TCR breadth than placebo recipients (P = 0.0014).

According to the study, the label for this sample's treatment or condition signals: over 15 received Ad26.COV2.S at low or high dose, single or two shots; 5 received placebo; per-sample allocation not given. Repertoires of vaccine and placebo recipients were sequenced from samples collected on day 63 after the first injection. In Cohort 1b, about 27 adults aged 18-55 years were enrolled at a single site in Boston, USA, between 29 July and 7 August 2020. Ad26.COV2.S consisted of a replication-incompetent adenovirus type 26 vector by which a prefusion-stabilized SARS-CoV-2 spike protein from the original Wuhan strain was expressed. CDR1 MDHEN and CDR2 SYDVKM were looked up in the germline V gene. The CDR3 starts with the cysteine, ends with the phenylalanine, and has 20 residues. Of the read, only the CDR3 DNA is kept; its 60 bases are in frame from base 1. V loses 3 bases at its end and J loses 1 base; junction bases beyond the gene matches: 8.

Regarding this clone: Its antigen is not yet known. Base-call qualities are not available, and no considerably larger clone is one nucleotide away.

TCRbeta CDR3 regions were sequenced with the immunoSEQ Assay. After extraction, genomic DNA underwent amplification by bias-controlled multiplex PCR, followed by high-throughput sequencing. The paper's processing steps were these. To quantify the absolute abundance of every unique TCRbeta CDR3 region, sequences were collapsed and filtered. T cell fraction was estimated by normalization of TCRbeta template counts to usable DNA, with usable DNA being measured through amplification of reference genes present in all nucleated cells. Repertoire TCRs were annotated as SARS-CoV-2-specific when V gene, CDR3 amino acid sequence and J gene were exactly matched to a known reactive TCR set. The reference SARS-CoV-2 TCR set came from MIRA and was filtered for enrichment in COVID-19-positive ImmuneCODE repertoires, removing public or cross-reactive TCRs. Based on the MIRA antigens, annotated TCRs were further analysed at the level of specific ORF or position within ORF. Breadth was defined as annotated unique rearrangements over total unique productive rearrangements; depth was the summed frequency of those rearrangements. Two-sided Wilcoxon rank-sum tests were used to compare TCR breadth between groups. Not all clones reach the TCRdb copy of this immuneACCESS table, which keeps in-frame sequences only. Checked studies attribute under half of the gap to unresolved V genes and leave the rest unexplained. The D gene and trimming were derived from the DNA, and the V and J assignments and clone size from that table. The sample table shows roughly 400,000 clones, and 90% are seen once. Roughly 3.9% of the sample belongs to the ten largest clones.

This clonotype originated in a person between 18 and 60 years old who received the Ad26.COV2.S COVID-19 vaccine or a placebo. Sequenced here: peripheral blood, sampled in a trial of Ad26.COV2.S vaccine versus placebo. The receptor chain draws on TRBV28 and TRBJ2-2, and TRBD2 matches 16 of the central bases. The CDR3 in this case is CASSLVPGLAGGLNTGELFF. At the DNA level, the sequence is TGTGCCAGCAGTTTGGTGCCGGGACTAGCGGGAGGGTTGAACACCGGGGAGCTGTTTTTT. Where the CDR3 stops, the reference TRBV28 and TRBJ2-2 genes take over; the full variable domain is DVKVTQSSRYLVKRTGEKVFLECVQDMDHENMFWYRQDPGLGLRLIYFSYDVKMKEKGDIPEGYSVSREKKERFSLILESASTNQTSMYLCASSLVPGLAGGLNTGELFFGEGSRLTVL.